This passage covers 13 T cell receptor beta chains from one sample sequenced in a study of shared clonotypes between healthy human individuals. Terminally differentiated effector memory CD45RA+ cells were excluded by CCR7 positive selection of CD45RO-negative cells. TCRdb keeps only in-frame clones here, not all; method: immunoSEQ multiplex PCR. The table records under 2,000,000 clones, about 95% of them present only once. Specimen: naive CD8+ T cells sorted from blood. The origin of the receptors is a man younger than 35 in good health.

The rearrangement joins TRBV9 to TRBJ1-6; 10 nucleotides match TRBD1. Germline values: CDR1 SGDLS, CDR2 YYNGEE. The trim removed 3 bases at V and 2 bases at J, leaving 2 bases unmatched. CDR3 length: 16 residues. This chain's CDR3 is CASSAGQGAYNSPLHF. Written as DNA, the CDR3 is TGTGCCAGCAGCGCAGGACAGGGGGCCTATAATTCACCCCTCCACTTT.

V usage is TRBV19 and J usage is TRBJ2-1, with TRBD1 matching 7 bases. Per the germline V gene, CDR1 is LNHDA and CDR2 is SQIVND (reference sequence). The trim removed 0 bases at V and 4 bases at J, leaving 3 bases unmatched. The CDR3 spans 15 residues. Here the CDR3 DNA reads TGTGCCAGTAGTATAGAGGGACAGCCATACAATGAGCAGTTCTTC. This translates into CASSIEGQPYNEQFF.

J is TRBJ2-6 and V is TRBV11-2; D gene unclear. CDR3 size: 14 residues. The V end was cut by 5 bases, the J end by 13 bases, with 18 bases between. Germline V gene lookup returns CDR1 SGHAT and CDR2 FQNNGV. The CDR3 protein is CASSPVPIAEVLTF. CDR3 coding DNA: TGTGCCAGCAGCCCAGTACCCATTGCAGAAGTCCTGACTTTC.

This clone has just one count. The J gene is TRBJ2-3, the V gene TRBV7-8; the match to TRBD1 covers 12 bases. The germline V gene encodes CDR1 SGHVS and CDR2 FQNEAQ. There are 15 residues in the CDR3. Trimming took 5 bases from V and 4 from J; bases not matched to a gene: 4. Here the CDR3 reads CASSIGTGGPDTQYF. CDR3 nucleotides: TGTGCCAGCAGCATCGGGACAGGGGGCCCAGATACGCAGTATTTT.

This clone appeared once. The chain links TRBV2 to TRBJ1-3, with D possibly TRBD1 on 5 matching bases. Per germline, CDR1 SNHLY and CDR2 FYNNEI. The CDR3 length is 18 residues. The V and J ends lost 0 bases and 4 bases respectively, with 19 bases between them. CDR3 in amino acids: CASSEAAIQAGVGNTIYF. For the CDR3, the DNA is TGTGCCAGCAGTGAAGCGGCTATACAGGCGGGCGTAGGAAACACCATATATTTT.

Details on this clone: This sample includes further DNA sequences coding for the same CDR3. The chain recombines TRBV7-9 with TRBJ1-1; maybe TRBD1 (5 bases). Germline-derived CDR1 and CDR2 are SEHNR and FQNEAQ (reference sequence). CDR3 length: 15 amino acids. The V gene lost 1 base and the J gene lost 2 bases, with 11 bases spanning the gap. The CDR3 here is CASSLVAGPNTEAFF. In DNA, the CDR3 is TGTGCCAGCAGCTTAGTAGCAGGGCCTAACACTGAAGCTTTCTTT.

The chain links TRBV9 to TRBJ2-1, with a tentative D call TRBD1 (6 bases). The CDR3 loop spans 16 amino acids. Trimming removed 1 base from V and 1 base from J, with 12 bases in between. The V gene's germline CDR1 is SGDLS and CDR2 YYNGEE. The CDR3 sequence: CASSVSQGGSYNEQFF. The CDR3 DNA follows: TGTGCCAGCAGCGTATCGCAAGGGGGTTCCTACAATGAGCAGTTCTTC.

This clone occurred a few times. The sample contains more than one DNA sequence encoding this CDR3. The genes are TRBV5-4 and TRBJ2-7; D remains unclear. V was clipped by 3 bases and J by 0 bases, with 4 bases between them. There are 12 residues in the CDR3. Germline V gives CDR1 SGHNT, CDR2 YYREEE (reference sequence). The CDR3, as DNA: TGTGCCAGCAGCTGGGGCTCCTACGAGCAGTACTTC. This sequence encodes CASSWGSYEQYF.

The chain uses TRBV5-4 and TRBJ2-1; no firm D call. The V gene lost 6 bases and the J gene lost 6 bases, with 13 bases spanning the gap. Germline lookup yields CDR1 SGHNT and CDR2 YYREEE (reference sequence). CDR3 length equals 13 residues. This chain's CDR3 is CASNPPGANEQFF. DNA for the CDR3: TGTGCCAGCAACCCCCCCGGTGCCAATGAGCAGTTCTTC. Combining the CDR3 with reference TRBV5-4 and TRBJ2-1 gives the whole variable domain ETGVTQSPTHLIKTRGQQVTLRCSSQSGHNTVSWYQQALGQGPQFIFQYYREEENGRGNFPPRFSGLQFPNYSSELNVNALELDDSALYLCASNPPGANEQFFGPGTRLTVL.

This chain connects TRBV6-6 to TRBJ1-5; unclear D gene. CDR3 length equals 14 residues. Per germline, CDR1 MNHNY and CDR2 SVGAGI (reference sequence). Trimming pared 0 bases from V and 5 bases from J, leaving 8 bases between. The CDR3 protein is CASSYSMGDQPQHF. The DNA of the CDR3 is TGTGCCAGCAGTTACTCGATGGGTGATCAGCCCCAGCATTTT.

The gene calls are TRBV6-5 and TRBJ2-7; D call uncertain. The CDR3 loop spans 16 amino acids. Germline V gene sequence: CDR1 MNHEY, CDR2 SVGAGI. Trimming took off 2 bases at V and 3 bases at J, with 17 bases between the two ends. CDR3 nucleotide sequence: TGTGCCAGCAGTTACGAAGGACCGATCCCGGGCTACGAGCAGTACTTC. Amino acids: CASSYEGPIPGYEQYF.

This chain joins TRBV6-6 and TRBJ1-1; a weak D match, TRBD1 (6 bases). This CDR3 comprises 14 residues. Germline assignment: CDR1 MNHNY and CDR2 SVGAGI (reference sequence). V was pared by 5 bases and J by 0 bases, with 10 bases between. The CDR3 sequence: CASSPGTMNTEAFF. The CDR3, as DNA: TGTGCCAGCAGTCCCGGGACAATGAACACTGAAGCTTTCTTT.

This sequence joins TRBV4-2 and TRBJ2-7, with D unresolved. Germline values: CDR1 LGHNA, CDR2 YNFKEQ. The CDR3 runs 17 residues. Deletions cut 1 base from V and 1 base from J, with 17 bases between. In DNA form, the CDR3 reads TGTGCCAGCAGCCAAGCAGCAGAATCGGCCAAATCCTACGAGCAGTACTTC. Amino acid sequence: CASSQAAESAKSYEQYF.